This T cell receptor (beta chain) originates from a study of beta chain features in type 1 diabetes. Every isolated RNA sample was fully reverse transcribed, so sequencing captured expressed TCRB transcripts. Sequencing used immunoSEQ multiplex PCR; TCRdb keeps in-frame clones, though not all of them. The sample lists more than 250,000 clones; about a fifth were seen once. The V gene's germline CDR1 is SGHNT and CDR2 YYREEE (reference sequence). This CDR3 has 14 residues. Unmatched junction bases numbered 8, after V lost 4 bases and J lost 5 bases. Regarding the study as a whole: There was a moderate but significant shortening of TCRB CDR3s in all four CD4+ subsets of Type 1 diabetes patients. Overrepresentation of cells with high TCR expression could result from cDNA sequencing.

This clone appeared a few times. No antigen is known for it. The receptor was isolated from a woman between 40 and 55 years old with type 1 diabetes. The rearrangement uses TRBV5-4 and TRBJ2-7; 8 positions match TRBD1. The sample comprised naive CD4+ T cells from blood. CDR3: CASSPWTGMDEQYF. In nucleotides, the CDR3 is TGTGCCAGCAGCCCTTGGACAGGGATGGACGAGCAGTACTTC.